Sequencing of this T cell receptor beta chain was carried out in a study of human T cells and chemical hapten exposure. On the study more broadly: Patch tests containing 0.01% DPC, applied to the upper back, were read at 6 days. Predominantly women, the patients had alopecia areata, totalis or universalis.

Study findings and constraints: Significantly more large CDR3 similarity clusters arose among expanded TCRs than among controls.

The time point: patch test 1, 2 weeks after DPC sensitization. The treatment: therapeutic diphenylcyclopropenone sensitization with weekly scalp DPC. V gave up 5 bases and J gave up 3 bases; unmatched junction bases: 11. The germline V gene encodes CDR1 SGHAT and CDR2 FQNNGV. The CDR3 has 17 amino acids. At least ten counts were recorded for this clonotype. What it binds is not known. Original analysis: Samples ranged from roughly 20,000 to 750,000 TCRs, with a median of 95,638. TCRdb re-analysed the RACE reads in MiXCR, keeping a single row per CDR3 protein. The V and J calls were not made by the authors but by TCRdb's processing. Of a few hundred thousand distinct CDR3 sequences in the sample, around 5% are singletons; the top ten hold 2% to 2.5%.

This receptor was taken from a woman between 45 and 60 years old with alopecia areata. Some clones in this sample may be carry-over from other donors' samples. Sequencing used whole blood, obtained in connection with sensitization to the hapten diphenylcyclopropenone (DPC). This chain connects TRBV11-2 to TRBJ2-3; TRBD2 matches 10 bases. The CDR3 here is CASSTLASGSWTDTQYF. The CDR3, as DNA: TGTGCCAGCAGCACCCTTGCTAGCGGGAGTTGGACAGATACGCAGTATTTT.